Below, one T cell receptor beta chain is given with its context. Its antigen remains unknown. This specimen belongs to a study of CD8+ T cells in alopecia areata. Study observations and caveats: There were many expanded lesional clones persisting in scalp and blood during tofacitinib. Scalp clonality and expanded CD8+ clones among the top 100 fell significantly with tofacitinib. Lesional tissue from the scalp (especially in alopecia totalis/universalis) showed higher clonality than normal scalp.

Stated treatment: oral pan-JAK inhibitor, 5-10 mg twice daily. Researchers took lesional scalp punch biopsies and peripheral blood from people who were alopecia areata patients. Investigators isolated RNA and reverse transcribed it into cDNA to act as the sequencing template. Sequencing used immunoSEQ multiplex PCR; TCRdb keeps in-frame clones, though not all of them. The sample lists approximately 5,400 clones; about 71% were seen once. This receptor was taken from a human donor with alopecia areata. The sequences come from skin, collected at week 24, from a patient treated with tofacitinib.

Here the CDR3 reads CASSSSLGEETQYF. In DNA, the CDR3 is TGCGCCAGCAGCTCCAGCCTGGGGGAAGAGACCCAGTACTTC. The chain uses TRBV5-1 and TRBJ2-5; D may correspond to TRBD1 or TRBD2 (5 bases each). Germline CDR1 and CDR2: SGHRS and YFSETQ. This CDR3 is 14 amino acids long. Trimming shortened V by 3 bases and J by 3 bases, and 12 bases separated the two germline ends.